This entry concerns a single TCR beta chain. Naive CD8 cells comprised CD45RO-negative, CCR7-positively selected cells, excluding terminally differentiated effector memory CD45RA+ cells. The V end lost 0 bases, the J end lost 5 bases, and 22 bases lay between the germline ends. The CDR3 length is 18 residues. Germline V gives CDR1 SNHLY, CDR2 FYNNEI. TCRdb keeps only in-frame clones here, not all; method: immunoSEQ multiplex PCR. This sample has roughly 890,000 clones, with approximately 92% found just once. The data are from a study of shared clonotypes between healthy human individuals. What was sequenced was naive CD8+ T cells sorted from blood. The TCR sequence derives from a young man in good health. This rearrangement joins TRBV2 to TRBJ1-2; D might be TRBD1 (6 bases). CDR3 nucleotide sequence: TGTGCCAGCAGTGAAGCGCTCGGGGGCGCTGGACAAAGTTATGGCTACACCTTC. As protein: CASSEALGGAGQSYGYTF.